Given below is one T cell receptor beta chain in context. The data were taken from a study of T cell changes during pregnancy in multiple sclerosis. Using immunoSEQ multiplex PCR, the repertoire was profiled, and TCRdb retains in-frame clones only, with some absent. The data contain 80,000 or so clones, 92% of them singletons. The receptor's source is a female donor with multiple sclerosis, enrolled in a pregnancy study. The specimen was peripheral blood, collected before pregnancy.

The CDR3 is CAISGEGQGYGYTF. CDR3 in DNA: TGTGCCATCAGTGGGGAGGGGCAAGGCTATGGCTACACCTTC. This chain links TRBV10-3 with TRBJ1-2; a possible D gene is TRBD1 (5 bases). CDR1 is ENHRY and CDR2 is SYGVKD in the germline V gene. The V and J ends lost 4 bases and 4 bases respectively, with 13 bases between them. The CDR3 consists of 14 residues.